This record covers a single TCR beta chain. Its binding antigen is unknown. Per-base quality was not reported, and no clone a single base away is much larger than it. The data were taken from a study of T-cell reconstitution after alpha-beta-depleted transplantation in children listed by TCRdb under 2016. Regarding the research as a whole: Using TCR repertoire profiling, the study quantitatively followed how T-cell immune reconstitution unfolded in children after TCRalphabeta/CD19-depleted allogeneic hematopoietic cell transplantation.

Based on the germline V gene, the CDR1 and CDR2 sequences are LGHNA and YSLEER. V was cut back by 4 bases and J by 8 bases, leaving a gap of 18 bases between them. CDR3 length: 15 amino acids, cysteine to phenylalanine. The DNA shown is the 45-base CDR3, in frame from base 1. The library came from PCR. Sequencing was performed on an Illumina HiSeq 2500. TCR libraries were prepared with molecular barcoding, using unique molecular identifiers to normalize TCRbeta repertoire quantification. TCRdb reran the public reads through fastp at Q25 and MiXCR, keeping productive beta chains. Every distinct CDR3 protein forms one entry, paired with its most common genes and DNA. This sample is represented by some 500,000 distinct CDR3 sequences; approximately 29% of them were singletons. The ten biggest clones cover under 3% of the sample.

The TCR was taken from a human donor who donated a stem cell graft to a child with aplastic anemia. This chain is built from TRBV4-3 and TRBJ2-4; the best D guess is TRBD2, with 8 bases matching. Sequenced here: PBMCs from the stem cell graft donor, sampled from the stem cell graft. At the DNA level, the sequence is TGCGCCAGCAGCCCGCGGGGGGCAGGGGGGGACATTCAGTACTTC. Translated, it reads CASSPRGAGGDIQYF.